This entry features one T cell receptor (beta chain) sequence. Its matching antigen is unknown. Primers included in the PCR were 60 Vbeta and 13 Jbeta primers. Method: immunoSEQ multiplex PCR; TCRdb's copy keeps in-frame clones and lacks some. Of around 140,000 clones detected, roughly 75% appear once; the ten largest clones hold over 2.5%. The data are from a study of cytomegalovirus exposure and HLA in healthy donors. The study's findings and limits: Altogether, around 160 TCR beta chains were recorded as cytomegalovirus-associated.

V shed 9 bases and J 6 bases; nucleotides not matched to a gene: 6. CDR3 length equals 14 residues. Germline V CDR1 and CDR2: MNHEY, SVGAGI. The material sequenced was PBMCs. The V gene is TRBV6-5, the J gene TRBJ2-2; TRBD2 matches at 11 bases. This receptor was taken from a female donor in good health and CMV-seronegative. CDR3 DNA sequence: TGTGCCAGTACTAGCGGGGGTGGGGCCGGGGAGCTGTTTTTT. This sequence encodes CASTSGGGAGELFF.